Below are 23 T cell receptor beta chains sequenced from a single sample in a study of blood T cell repertoires in COVID-19. Profiling relied on immunoSEQ multiplex PCR, and the TCRdb table lists in-frame clones only, not all of them. The sample shows 160,000 or so clones, 84% of them seen only once. The sequenced sample consisted of peripheral blood. The receptor source for this set is a woman aged 45-60 years with acute or convalescent COVID-19.

Details on this clone: At one boundary the junction diverges from the germline segment, which might be a read error. This chain connects TRBV28 to TRBJ1-5; D not certain. CDR1 is MDHEN and CDR2 is SYDVKM in the germline V gene. CDR3 length equals 12 residues. The CDR3 DNA reads as TGTGCCAGCACTTTACCCTATCAGCCCCAGCATTTT. This translates into CASTLPYQPQHF.

The chain recombines TRBV18 with TRBJ2-7, with TRBD1 identical over 8 bases. V gave up 2 bases and J gave up 5 bases; unmatched junction bases: 11. Per germline, CDR1 KGHSH and CDR2 LQKENI. There are 16 residues in the CDR3. The CDR3 DNA reads as TGTGCCAGCTCACCATTGGGACAGGCGGTTCCTAACGAGCAGTACTTC. Protein product: CASSPLGQAVPNEQYF.

DNA of the CDR3: TGTGCCAGCAGCTCCTACAGGGGGGAAGCTTTCTTT. Translation: CASSSYRGEAFF. The chain carries TRBV5-4 and TRBJ1-1; 8 bases align to TRBD1. This CDR3 contains 12 residues. Trimming at V came to 3 bases and at J to 8 bases, leaving 3 bases not matched to a gene. Germline lookup yields CDR1 SGHNT and CDR2 YYREEE (reference sequence).

This chain uses TRBV19 with TRBJ1-5; the D gene is possibly TRBD1 (6 bases). Germline values: CDR1 LNHDA, CDR2 SQIVND (reference sequence). Trimming removed 6 bases from V and 5 bases from J, with 17 bases in between. The CDR3 runs 15 residues. The CDR3: CASSRGTPLYQPQHF. The DNA of the CDR3 is TGTGCCAGTAGCAGGGGAACACCGTTGTATCAGCCCCAGCATTTT.

The genes are TRBV25-1 and TRBJ1-1, with D uncertain. Germline CDR1 MGHDK, CDR2 SYGVNS. Trimming cost V 5 bases and J 0 bases, with 16 bases left between them. The CDR3 has 16 amino acids. Written as DNA, the CDR3 is TGTGCCAGCAGTCCTCGGTTTGGTCCTATGAACACTGAAGCTTTCTTT. This translates into CASSPRFGPMNTEAFF.

This clone appeared once. J is TRBJ1-1 and V is TRBV2; D may be TRBD1 (6 bases). The CDR3 is 14 amino acids. Looked up from germline, CDR1 is SNHLY and CDR2 is FYNNEI. V was trimmed by 6 bases and J by 1 base, leaving 12 bases between them. CDR3 amino acids: CASSLQGENTEAFF. CDR3 nucleotide sequence: TGTGCCAGCAGCCTACAGGGTGAGAACACTGAAGCTTTCTTT.

The chain joins TRBV14 to TRBJ2-3, with TRBD2 matching over 10 bases. Germline-derived CDR1 and CDR2 are SGHDN and FVKESK. Germline trimming cut 1 base from V and 1 base from J; bases unmatched to any gene: 2. The CDR3 sequence is 16 residues long. Here the CDR3 DNA reads TGTGCCAGCAGCCAAGGCGGGACTAGCGGCACAGATACGCAGTATTTT. Translating gives CASSQGGTSGTDTQYF. The variable domain in full, with the rest retrieved from reference TRBV14 and TRBJ2-3, is EAGVTQFPSHSVIEKGQTVTLRCDPISGHDNLYWYRRVMGKEIKFLLHFVKESKQDESGMPNNRFLAERTGGTYSTLKVQPAELEDSGVYFCASSQGGTSGTDTQYFGPGTRLTVL.

This clone was detected only a few times. The chain links TRBV4-3 to TRBJ2-7; no clear D gene. The CDR3 is 14 residues long. Trimming removed 0 bases from V and 0 bases from J, with 6 bases in between. CDR1 is LGHNA, CDR2 YSLEER, per germline. The CDR3 region has the DNA TGCGCCAGCAGCCAAGATAGCCTCTCCTACGAGCAGTACTTC. As protein: CASSQDSLSYEQYF.

The chain joins TRBV25-1 to TRBJ2-2; no clear D. CDR1 and CDR2 from the germline V gene are MGHDK and SYGVNS. There are 13 residues in the CDR3. V lost 3 bases and J lost 6, with 8 bases in between. This CDR3 is CASSEVAPGELFF. The DNA of the CDR3 is TGTGCCAGCAGTGAGGTGGCCCCCGGGGAGCTGTTTTTT.

This rearrangement joins TRBV6-2 or TRBV6-3 to TRBJ1-1; a possible D gene is TRBD1 (5 bases). In germline, CDR1 is MNHEY, CDR2 SVGEGT. The length of the CDR3 is 15 residues. V shed 1 base and J shed 4 bases, with 13 bases lying between them. The CDR3 DNA reads as TGTGCCAGCAGTTACTGGGGGGGGACGGGCACTGAAGCTTTCTTT. This gives the protein CASSYWGGTGTEAFF.

The count of this clone is one. Written as DNA, the CDR3 is TGTGCCAGCAGCTTGAGGATCGGGGGAGAGCAGTTCTTC. It specifies CASSLRIGGEQFF. The chain joins TRBV7-9 to TRBJ2-1, with a possible D match to TRBD2 (6 bases). The CDR3 loop spans 13 amino acids. The V end lost 3 bases, the J end lost 10 bases, and 13 bases lay between the germline ends. Germline values: CDR1 SEHNR, CDR2 FQNEAQ (reference sequence).

This clone has just a few counts. The chain links TRBV3-1 (or the pseudogene TRBV3-2) to TRBJ1-1, with D possibly matching TRBD1 (5 bases). The V and J ends lost 3 bases and 5 bases respectively, with 16 bases between them. Germline CDR1 LGHDT, CDR2 YNNKEL (reference sequence). The CDR3 length is 15 residues. The CDR3 region is CASSHRARGGTEAFF. DNA for the CDR3: TGTGCCAGCAGCCACCGAGCGAGGGGAGGGACTGAAGCTTTCTTT.

This clone was found a few times. The chain is built from TRBV7-9 and TRBJ2-1; 10 nucleotides align to TRBD2. V trimming: 8 bases; J trimming: 7 bases; junction bases outside the gene matches: 11. This CDR3 is 15 amino acids long. Germline V gene data show CDR1 as SEHNR and CDR2 as FQNEAQ (reference sequence). The CDR3 is CASQGSGGAWNEQFF. As DNA, the CDR3 is TGTGCCAGCCAGGGCAGCGGGGGGGCCTGGAATGAGCAGTTCTTC. Full variable domain (missing parts from reference TRBV7-9 and TRBJ2-1): DTGVSQNPRHKITKRGQNVTFRCDPISEHNRLYWYRQTLGQGPEFLTYFQNEAQLEKSRLLSDRFSAERPKGSFSTLEIQRTEQGDSAMYLCASQGSGGAWNEQFFGPGTRLTVL.

A remark on this clone: Distinct nucleotide sequences in the sample also encode this CDR3. The rearrangement links TRBV12-3 or TRBV12-4 to TRBJ1-2, with 8 bases matching TRBD1. This CDR3 comprises 13 residues. The ends lost 5 bases at V and 4 bases at J; junction bases unmatched: 3. The chain's CDR3 is CASSRQGSYGYTF. DNA of the CDR3: TGTGCCAGCAGTCGACAGGGGAGCTATGGCTACACCTTC.

This chain links TRBV7-2 with TRBJ1-1; D is uncertain. This CDR3 is built from 15 residues. V was clipped by 4 bases and J by 4 bases, with 16 bases between them. CDR1 SGHTA and CDR2 FQGNSA come from the germline V gene. CDR3 nucleotide sequence: TGTGCCAGCAGCTCCTCCTGGCGGGCTACCACTGAAGCTTTCTTT. Its protein product is CASSSSWRATTEAFF.

The chain couples TRBV6-1 to TRBJ1-1, with D perhaps TRBD1 (5 bases). In germline, CDR1 is MNHNS, CDR2 SASEGT. V gave up 2 bases and J gave up 0 bases, with 10 bases separating them. The CDR3 extends over 15 amino acids. CDR3 sequence reads: CASSERGNMNTEAFF. CDR3 bases: TGTGCCAGCAGTGAACGGGGGAATATGAACACTGAAGCTTTCTTT.

This clone occurred a few times. This chain joins TRBV9 and TRBJ1-1; TRBD1 is a possible D gene (5 bases). CDR3 length: 15 amino acids. V dropped 3 bases and J dropped 5 bases, with 17 bases sitting between them. Germline-derived CDR1 and CDR2 are SGDLS and YYNGEE. In DNA form, the CDR3 reads TGTGCCAGCAGCGCTGGCGGGGGGGAGGAGACTGAAGCTTTCTTT. This sequence encodes CASSAGGGEETEAFF.

The rearrangement links TRBV24-1 to TRBJ2-5; 8 nucleotides line up with TRBD1. The CDR3 is 16 residues long. The ends lost 4 bases at V and 3 bases at J; junction bases unmatched: 9. CDR1 and CDR2 (germline): KGHDR, SFDVKD. CDR3 in DNA: TGTGCCACCAGTGAAGTCGGACAGGGACCCAAAGAGACCCAGTACTTC. The encoded protein is CATSEVGQGPKETQYF.

V usage is TRBV5-1 and J usage is TRBJ1-6, with 9 positions matching TRBD1. Looked up from germline, CDR1 is SGHRS and CDR2 is YFSETQ. The ends lost 2 bases at V and 6 bases at J; junction bases unmatched: 3. The CDR3 has 15 amino acids. The CDR3 protein is CASSLGTGSNSPLHF. The CDR3 DNA is TGCGCCAGCAGCTTAGGGACAGGGAGTAATTCACCCCTCCACTTT.

The rearrangement joins TRBV15 to TRBJ1-2, with D perhaps TRBD1 (5 bases). The ends were cut back, 8 bases at V and 0 bases at J, with 13 bases in the middle. The CDR3 consists of 14 residues. In germline, CDR1 is LNHNV, CDR2 YYDKDF (reference sequence). This CDR3 is CATRGGEANYGYTF. In nucleotides, the CDR3 is TGTGCCACCCGCGGGGGAGAAGCTAACTATGGCTACACCTTC.

This chain joins TRBV9 and TRBJ2-1; weak D call: TRBD2 (6 bases). From germline, CDR1 is SGDLS and CDR2 YYNGEE. V dropped 0 bases and J dropped 0 bases, with 7 bases sitting between them. The CDR3 consists of 15 residues. The CDR3 is CASSVGGNSYNEQFF. The CDR3 nucleotides read TGTGCCAGCAGCGTAGGCGGGAACTCCTACAATGAGCAGTTCTTC.

The V and J genes are TRBV7-3 and TRBJ2-1, with 7 positions matching TRBD1. The CDR3 is made up of 17 amino acids. CDR1 and CDR2 from the germline V gene are SGHTA and FQGTGA. Losses at the gene ends were 3 bases for V and 3 bases for J; bases not matched to a gene: 11. The CDR3 coding sequence is TGTGCCAGCAGCTTTAAGGGGGCTAGCCCCGTCTACAATGAGCAGTTCTTC. This gives the protein CASSFKGASPVYNEQFF. Using reference TRBV7-3 and TRBJ2-1 for the parts outside the CDR3, the full variable domain is GAGVSQTPSNKVTEKGKYVELRCDPISGHTALYWYRQSLGQGPEFLIYFQGTGAADDSGLPNDRFFAVRPEGSVSTLKIQRTERGDSAVYLCASSFKGASPVYNEQFFGPGTRLTVL.

This clone was observed a few times. This chain joins TRBV6-6 and TRBJ1-3, with D unresolved. CDR1 and CDR2 from the germline V gene are MNHNY and SVGAGI (reference sequence). This CDR3 is built from 14 residues. V lost 6 bases and J lost 1, with 10 bases in between. The CDR3 DNA reads as TGTGCCAGCAGCTTCGGAGGTTCTGGAAACACCATATATTTT. Protein sequence: CASSFGGSGNTIYF.